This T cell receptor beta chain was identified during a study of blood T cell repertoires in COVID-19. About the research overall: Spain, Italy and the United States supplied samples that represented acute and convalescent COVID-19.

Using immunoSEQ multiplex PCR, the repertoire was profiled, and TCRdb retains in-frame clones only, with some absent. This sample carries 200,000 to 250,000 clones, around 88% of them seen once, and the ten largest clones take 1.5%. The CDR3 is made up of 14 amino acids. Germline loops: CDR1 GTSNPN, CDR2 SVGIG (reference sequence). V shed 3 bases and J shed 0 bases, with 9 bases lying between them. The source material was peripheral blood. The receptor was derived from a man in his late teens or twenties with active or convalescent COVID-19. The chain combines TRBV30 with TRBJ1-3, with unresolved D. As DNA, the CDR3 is TGTGCCTGGAGGATACAGAACTCTGGAAACACCATATATTTT. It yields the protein CAWRIQNSGNTIYF. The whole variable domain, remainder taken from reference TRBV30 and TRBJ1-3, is SQTIHQWPATLVQPVGSPLSLECTVEGTSNPNLYWYRQAAGRGLQLLFYSVGIGQISSEVPQNLSASRPQDRQFILSSKKLLLSDSGFYLCAWRIQNSGNTIYFGEGSWLTVV.